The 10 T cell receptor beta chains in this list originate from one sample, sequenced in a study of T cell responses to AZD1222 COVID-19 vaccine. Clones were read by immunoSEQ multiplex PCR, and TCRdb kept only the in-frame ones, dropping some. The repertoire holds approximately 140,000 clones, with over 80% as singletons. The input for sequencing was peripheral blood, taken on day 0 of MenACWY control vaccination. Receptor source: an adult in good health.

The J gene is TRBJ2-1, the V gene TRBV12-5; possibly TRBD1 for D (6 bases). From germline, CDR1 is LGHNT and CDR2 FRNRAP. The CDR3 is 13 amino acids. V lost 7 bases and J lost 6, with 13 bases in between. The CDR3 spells CASAQGTINEQFF. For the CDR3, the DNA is TGTGCTAGTGCCCAGGGGACGATCAATGAGCAGTTCTTC.

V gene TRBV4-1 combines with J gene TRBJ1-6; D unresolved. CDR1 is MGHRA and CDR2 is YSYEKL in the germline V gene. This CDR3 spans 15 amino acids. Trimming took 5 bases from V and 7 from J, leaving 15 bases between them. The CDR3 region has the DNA TGCGCCAGCAGCGAACAACTTGCATTAAATTCACCCCTCCACTTT. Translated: CASSEQLALNSPLHF.

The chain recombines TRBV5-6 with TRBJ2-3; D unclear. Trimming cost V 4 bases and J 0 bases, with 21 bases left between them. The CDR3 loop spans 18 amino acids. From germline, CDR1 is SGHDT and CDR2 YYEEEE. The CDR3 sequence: CASSLYTRLIPSTDTQYF. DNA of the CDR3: TGTGCCAGCAGCCTGTATACTCGACTGATACCTAGCACAGATACGCAGTATTTT.

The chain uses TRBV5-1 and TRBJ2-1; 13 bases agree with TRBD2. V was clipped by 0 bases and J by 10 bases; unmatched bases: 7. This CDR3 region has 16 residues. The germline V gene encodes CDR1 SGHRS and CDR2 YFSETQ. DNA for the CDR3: TGCGCCAGCAGCTTGGTGGGAACTAGCGGGAGGGCGGAGCAGTTCTTC. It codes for CASSLVGTSGRAEQFF. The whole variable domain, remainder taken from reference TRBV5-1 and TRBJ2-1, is KAGVTQTPRYLIKTRGQQVTLSCSPISGHRSVSWYQQTPGQGLQFLFEYFSETQRNKGNFPGRFSGRQFSNSRSEMNVSTLELGDSALYLCASSLVGTSGRAEQFFGPGTRLTVL.

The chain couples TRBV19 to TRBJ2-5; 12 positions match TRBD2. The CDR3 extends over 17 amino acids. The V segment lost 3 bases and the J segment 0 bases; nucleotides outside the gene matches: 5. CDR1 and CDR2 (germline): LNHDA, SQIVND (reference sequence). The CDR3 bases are TGTGCCAGTAGTATTTCTAGCGGGGGGGCATACCAAGAGACCCAGTACTTC. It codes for CASSISSGGAYQETQYF.

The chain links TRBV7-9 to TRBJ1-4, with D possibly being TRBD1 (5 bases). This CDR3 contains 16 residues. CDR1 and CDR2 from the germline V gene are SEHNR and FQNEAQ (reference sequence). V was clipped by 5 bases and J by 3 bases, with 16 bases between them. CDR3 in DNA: TGTGCCAGCAGCGCCAGTTTGGGACCGTCTAATGAAAAACTGTTTTTT. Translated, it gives CASSASLGPSNEKLFF.

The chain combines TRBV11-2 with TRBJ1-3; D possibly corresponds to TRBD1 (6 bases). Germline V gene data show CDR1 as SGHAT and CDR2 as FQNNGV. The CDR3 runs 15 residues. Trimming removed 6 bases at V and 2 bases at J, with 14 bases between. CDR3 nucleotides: TGTGCCAGCAGTTTACAGGGTTTCGCTGGAAACACCATATATTTT. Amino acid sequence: CASSLQGFAGNTIYF.

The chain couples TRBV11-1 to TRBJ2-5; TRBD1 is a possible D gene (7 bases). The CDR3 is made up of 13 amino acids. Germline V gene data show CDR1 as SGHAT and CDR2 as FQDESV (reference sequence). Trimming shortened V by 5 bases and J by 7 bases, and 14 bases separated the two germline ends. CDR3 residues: CASSAGQWGTQYF. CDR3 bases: TGTGCCAGCAGCGCGGGACAGTGGGGGACCCAGTACTTC.

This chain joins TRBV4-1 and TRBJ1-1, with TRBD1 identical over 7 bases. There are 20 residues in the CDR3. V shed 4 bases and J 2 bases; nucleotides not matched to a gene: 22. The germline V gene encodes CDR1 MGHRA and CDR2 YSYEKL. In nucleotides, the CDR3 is TGCGCCAGCAGCCCCGCCGTCCCGGGACAGATAACTCGAACAAACACTGAAGCTTTCTTT. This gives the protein CASSPAVPGQITRTNTEAFF.

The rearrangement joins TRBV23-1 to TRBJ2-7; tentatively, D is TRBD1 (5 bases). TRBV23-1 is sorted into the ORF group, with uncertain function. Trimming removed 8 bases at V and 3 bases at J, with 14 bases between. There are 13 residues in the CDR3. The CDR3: CASGGQLLYEQYF. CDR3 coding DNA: TGCGCCAGCGGCGGACAACTCCTCTACGAGCAGTACTTC.